This TCR beta chain emerged from a study of lymphopenia after photon versus proton radiotherapy. Broader study findings: Only patients who died were analyzed for survival; proton advantage is unproven. A bigger post-nadir fall in TCR diversity correlated inversely with survival time in deceased patients. Oligoclonal CD8+ Temra expansion after nadir drove photon patients' diversity drop. Proton therapy kept repertoires fairly stable, unlike photons, which gained effector/memory cells.

TCRdb's copy holds only in-frame clones and misses some; the assay was immunoSEQ multiplex PCR. The data show about 20,000 clones, about 92% seen once. In germline, CDR1 is LNHDA, CDR2 SQIVND (reference sequence). The CDR3 is 17 residues long. Trimming removed 3 bases from V and 1 base from J, with 16 bases in between. In the case of this clone: The antigen is not known.

Sequenced material: peripheral blood, taken from a patient treated with photon-based radiotherapy. V and J are TRBV19 and TRBJ1-5; TRBD1 is a possible D gene (5 bases). The receptor was isolated from a woman in her thirties or forties with cholangiocarcinoma. CDR3 DNA: TGTGCCAGTAGTATGGCCGTCCGGGGGAGGAGCAATCAGCCCCAGCATTTT. As protein: CASSMAVRGRSNQPQHF.